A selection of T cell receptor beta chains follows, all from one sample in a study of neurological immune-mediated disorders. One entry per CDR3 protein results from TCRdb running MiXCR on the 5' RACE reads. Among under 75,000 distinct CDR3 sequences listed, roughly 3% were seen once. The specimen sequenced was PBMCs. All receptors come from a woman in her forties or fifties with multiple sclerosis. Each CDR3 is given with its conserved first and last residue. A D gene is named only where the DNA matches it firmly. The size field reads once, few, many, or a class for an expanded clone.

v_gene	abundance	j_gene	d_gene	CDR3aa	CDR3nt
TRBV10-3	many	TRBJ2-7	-	CAISEGPPTYEQYF	TGTGCCATCAGTGAAGGACCGCCGACCTACGAGCAGTACTTC
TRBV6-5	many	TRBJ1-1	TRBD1	CASSRYRDRANTEAFF	TGTGCCAGCAGTCGTTACAGGGACAGGGCGAACACTGAAGCTTTCTTT
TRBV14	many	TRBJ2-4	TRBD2	CASSQDKGLAYGIQYF	TGTGCCAGCAGCCAAGATAAGGGACTAGCCTACGGCATTCAGTACTTC
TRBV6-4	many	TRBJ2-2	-	CASSDRDTGELFF	TGTGCCAGCAGTGACAGGGACACCGGGGAGCTGTTTTTT
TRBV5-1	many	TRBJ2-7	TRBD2	CASSGREVITSGSLLSYEQYF	TGCGCCAGCAGCGGCCGAGAAGTTATTACTAGCGGGAGTCTTTTGTCCTACGAGCAGTACTTC
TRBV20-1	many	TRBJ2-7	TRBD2	CSASPPGRAEGEQYF	TGCAGTGCTAGCCCCCCCGGGAGGGCCGAGGGCGAGCAGTACTTC
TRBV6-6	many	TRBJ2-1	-	CASSYPRGGGRIGEQFF	TGTGCCAGCAGTTACCCCCGCGGTGGAGGGAGAATTGGTGAGCAGTTCTTC
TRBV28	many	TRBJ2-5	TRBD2	CASKERGGLQETQYF	TGTGCCAGCAAAGAGCGGGGGGGACTCCAAGAGACCCAGTACTTC
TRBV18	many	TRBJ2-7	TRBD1	CASSPVQGAYEQYF	TGTGCCAGCTCACCAGTACAGGGGGCGTACGAGCAGTACTTC
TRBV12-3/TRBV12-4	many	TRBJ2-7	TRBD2	CASSSGGGNEQYF	TGTGCCAGCAGTTCGGGGGGGGGAAACGAGCAGTACTTC
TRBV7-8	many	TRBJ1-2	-	CASSLVTVSNYGYTF	TGTGCCAGCAGCTTAGTAACAGTTTCTAACTATGGCTACACCTTC
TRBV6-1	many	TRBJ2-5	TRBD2	CASSELAGGQETQYF	TGTGCCAGCAGTGAACTAGCGGGGGGCCAAGAGACCCAGTACTTC